The rows below give T cell receptor beta chains drawn from one sample of a study of CD8 T cells in Susac syndrome. From the immunoSEQ multiplex PCR reads, TCRdb called clonotypes with MiXCR, one entry per CDR3 protein. The table has approximately 300,000 distinct CDR3 sequences, approximately 85% seen once; the top ten hold roughly 0.21%. What was sequenced was CD8+ T cells from PBMCs. The source is a human donor with multiple sclerosis. Both conserved end residues are part of each CDR3. The order of the fields is J gene, D gene, clone size, V gene, CDR3 protein, CDR3 DNA. The D gene is left open where the match is weak. A clone size is listed for some rows: how often the clone was seen (once, few, many), or a class if it is expanded.

>TRBJ2-2|-|-|TRBV29-1
CSVEALANTGELFF
TGCAGCGTTGAAGCCCTGGCCAACACCGGGGAGCTGTTTTTT
>TRBJ2-7|-|-|TRBV27
CASSPSTYEQYF
TGTGCCAGCAGTCCATCGACCTACGAGCAGTACTTC
>TRBJ1-2|-|-|TRBV2
CASSESGREYYGYTF
TGTGCCAGCAGTGAATCGGGACGGGAGTACTATGGCTACACCTTC
>TRBJ1-2|-|-|TRBV2
CASHRPDGDGYTF
TGTGCCAGCCACCGCCCGGACGGAGATGGCTACACCTTC
>TRBJ2-1|-|-|TRBV25-1
CASSDDLNLDNEQFF
TGTGCCAGCAGTGATGACCTAAATCTAGACAATGAGCAGTTCTTC
>TRBJ2-1|-|-|TRBV19
CASSIAEAAYNEQFF
TGTGCCAGTAGTATAGCGGAAGCGGCCTACAATGAGCAGTTCTTC
>TRBJ1-2|TRBD1|-|TRBV27
CASRQTLRQGHYGYTF
TGTGCCAGCAGACAAACCTTAAGACAGGGGCACTATGGCTACACCTTC
>TRBJ1-2|-|-|TRBV7-9
CASSLALRGGSNYGYTF
TGTGCCAGCAGCTTAGCGCTCCGTGGGGGGAGTAACTATGGCTACACCTTC
>TRBJ2-7|-|-|TRBV13
CASSDSRDFSYEQYF
TGTGCCAGCAGCGACTCCAGGGACTTCTCCTACGAGCAGTACTTC
>TRBJ1-1|TRBD1|-|TRBV9
CASSAAGGVGTEAFF
TGTGCCAGCAGCGCAGCAGGGGGCGTTGGGACTGAAGCTTTCTTT
>TRBJ1-1|-|-|TRBV7-9
CASSLEGLLLLGTGAFF
TGTGCCAGCAGCCTGGAGGGACTTCTTTTGTTAGGCACTGGAGCTTTCTTT
>TRBJ2-1|TRBD2|-|TRBV19
CASSATSGYAYNGQFF
TGTGCCAGTAGCGCAACTAGCGGCTATGCCTACAATGGGCAGTTCTTC
>TRBJ2-3|-|-|TRBV5-4
CASSFDLEEITDTQYF
TGTGCCAGCAGCTTCGATTTGGAGGAGATCACAGATACGCAGTATTTT
>TRBJ2-4|-|-|TRBV6-5
CASSYAGATKNIQYF
TGTGCCAGCAGTTACGCGGGGGCGACCAAAAACATTCAGTACTTC
>TRBJ1-3|TRBD1|-|TRBV12-3/TRBV12-4
CASRGAPGGQGSGNTIYF
TGTGCCAGCCGAGGAGCTCCGGGGGGACAGGGGAGTGGAAACACCATATATTTT
>TRBJ2-7|TRBD1|-|TRBV5-4
CASSPRTGGYEQYF
TGTGCCAGCAGCCCACGGACAGGGGGCTACGAGCAGTACTTC
>TRBJ2-1|TRBD2|few|TRBV6-2/TRBV6-3
CASSSSGSWNEQFF
TGTGCCAGCAGTTCTAGCGGGAGTTGGAATGAGCAGTTCTTC
>TRBJ2-7|TRBD1|few|TRBV14
CASSQDWGQGYEQYF
TGTGCCAGCAGCCAAGATTGGGGACAGGGCTACGAGCAGTACTTC
>TRBJ2-7|-|-|TRBV4-1
CASSQHLGSYYEQYF
TGCGCCAGCAGCCAACACCTCGGGTCTTACTACGAGCAGTACTTC
>TRBJ2-7|TRBD2|-|TRBV28
CASSSLGGRTEQYF
TGTGCCAGCAGTTCCCTGGGCGGGAGAACCGAGCAGTACTTC
>TRBJ2-7|-|-|TRBV10-3
CAISDPGSEYLHEQYF
TGTGCCATCAGTGACCCAGGGAGCGAATACCTACACGAGCAGTACTTC
>TRBJ2-5|-|-|TRBV28
CASSLDGIAELQETQYF
TGTGCCAGCAGTTTAGATGGGATAGCTGAACTCCAAGAGACCCAGTACTTC